This T cell receptor (beta chain) was found in a study of CD4+ T cells in melanoma. Trimming took 1 base from V and 2 from J; bases not matched to a gene: 12. The CDR3 loop spans 18 amino acids. Germline V CDR1 and CDR2: SGHAT, FQDESV (reference sequence). Some clones are missing from TCRdb's copy, which holds only in-frame ones; the method was immunoSEQ multiplex PCR. The table includes roughly 120,000 clones, roughly 90% detected once. In the case of this clone: Its antigen is still unknown.

Study conclusions and caveats: A reported correlation linked neoantigen-specific CD4+ T cells to CD8+, macrophage and B cell function.

This clonotype originated in a human donor with melanoma. The specimen sequenced was peripheral blood. The J gene is TRBJ2-3, the V gene TRBV11-1; 7 bases fit TRBD2. This CDR3 is CASSLDGLAAANTDTQYF. The DNA for the CDR3 is TGTGCCAGCAGCTTAGACGGTCTAGCGGCCGCAAACACAGATACGCAGTATTTT. Using reference TRBV11-1 and TRBJ2-3 for the parts outside the CDR3, the full variable domain is EAEVAQSPRYKITEKSQAVAFWCDPISGHATLYWYRQILGQGPELLVQFQDESVVDDSQLPKDRFSAERLKGVDSTLKIQPAELGDSAMYLCASSLDGLAAANTDTQYFGPGTRLTVL.